The 29 T cell receptor beta chains listed next were all sequenced from one sample in a study of OX40 agonist ivuxolimab in advanced cancers. Profiled with immunoSEQ multiplex PCR; TCRdb holds only in-frame clones, not every one. The sample yields around 50,000 clones, 75% to 85% seen once. Sequenced material: CD4+ or CD8+ T cells sorted from blood, taken in a trial of the OX40 agonist ivuxolimab. These receptors all come from an adult with an advanced solid tumor such as melanoma, head and neck, liver or kidney cancer.

The chain joins TRBV11-2 to TRBJ2-3; D gene ambiguous. The CDR3 covers 15 residues. CDR1 SGHAT and CDR2 FQNNGV come from the germline V gene. Between the trimmed V and J ends, which lost 1 base and 2 bases, there was a span of 10 bases. The chain's CDR3 is CASSLVWTDTDTQYF. The CDR3 nucleotides are TGTGCCAGCAGCTTAGTGTGGACGGACACAGATACGCAGTATTTT.

This rearrangement joins TRBV5-5 to TRBJ2-3; the D call may be TRBD1 or TRBD2 (6 bases each). Deletions cut 2 bases from V and 8 bases from J, with 18 bases between. CDR1 is SGHKS, CDR2 YYEKEE, per germline (reference sequence). This CDR3 is built from 15 residues. CDR3 bases: TGTGCCAGCAGCTTTAGGGGGGAGAATAGCGGTACGCAGTATTTT. Translating gives CASSFRGENSGTQYF.

The rearrangement uses TRBV5-4 and TRBJ1-5, with D possibly matching TRBD1 (6 bases). Germline-derived CDR1 and CDR2 are SGHNT and YYREEE (reference sequence). This CDR3 is 16 amino acids long. The V end lost 0 bases, the J end lost 0 bases, and 10 bases lay between the germline ends. CDR3 in DNA: TGTGCCAGCAGCTTGGGAGGGGGAACTAGCAATCAGCCCCAGCATTTT. Translated, it gives CASSLGGGTSNQPQHF.

This CDR3 reads CASSFGQGFSQLETQYF. For the CDR3, the DNA is TGTGCCAGCAGCTTCGGTCAGGGGTTCTCCCAACTCGAGACCCAGTACTTC. The J gene is TRBJ2-5, the V gene TRBV11-2; maybe TRBD1 (6 bases). The length of the CDR3 is 17 residues. Deletions cut 3 bases from V and 5 bases from J, with 22 bases between. Germline CDR1 reads SGHAT; CDR2 reads FQNNGV.

The rearrangement joins TRBV7-9 to TRBJ2-7; TRBD2 matches at 9 bases. The CDR3 is made up of 14 amino acids. With 1 base clipped from V and 4 bases from J, the junction kept 2 bases outside the gene matches. CDR1 and CDR2 from the germline V gene are SEHNR and FQNEAQ (reference sequence). In nucleotides, the CDR3 is TGTGCCAGCAGCTTAGGGGGACTAGCTTACGAGCAGTACTTC. Its protein is CASSLGGLAYEQYF.

In its sample, this clone was seen once. The gene calls are TRBV19 and TRBJ1-5; D not certain. Germline V CDR1 and CDR2: LNHDA, SQIVND (reference sequence). V was pared by 9 bases and J by 1 base, with 7 bases between. This CDR3 comprises 12 residues. The CDR3 DNA reads TGTGCCAGGGGGAAAAGCAATCAGCCCCAGCATTTT. It yields the protein CARGKSNQPQHF.

V gene TRBV21-1 combines with J gene TRBJ1-5; TRBD1 is the table's D call and was not checked against the DNA. TRBV21-1 has pseudogene status. CDR3 size: 21 residues. The CDR3 DNA reads as TGTGCCAGCAGCAAAGGAGGGTTGGGGGACAGGGCGGGCGGATACGATCAGCCCCAGCATTTT. It codes for CASSKGGLGDRAGGYDQPQHF.

CDR3 region: CASSGGGRNYGYTF. As DNA, the CDR3 is TGTGCCAGCAGCGGGGGAGGGCGTAACTATGGCTACACCTTC. The rearrangement uses TRBV9 and TRBJ1-2; D gene uncertain. V shed 3 bases and J shed 1 base, with 10 bases lying between them. CDR3 length: 14 amino acids. The germline CDR1 and CDR2 sequences are SGDLS and YYNGEE.

This chain links TRBV4-2 with TRBJ2-3; D is perhaps TRBD1 or TRBD2 (7 bases each). V was pared by 0 bases and J by 4 bases, with 14 bases between. Germline V lookup: CDR1 LGHNA, CDR2 YNFKEQ. The CDR3 runs 16 residues. The CDR3 is CASSQDRGGGADTQYF. Here the CDR3 DNA reads TGTGCCAGCAGCCAAGACAGGGGGGGCGGGGCAGATACGCAGTATTTT.

Written as DNA, the CDR3 is TGTGCCAGCAGCCAATCGACAGGAACCTACGAGCAGTACTTC. This codes for CASSQSTGTYEQYF. The chain is built from TRBV7-6 and TRBJ2-7, with D possibly TRBD1 on 6 matching bases. V was cut by 5 bases and J by 2 bases, with 13 bases left in between. Germline CDR1 SGHVS, CDR2 FNYEAQ. CDR3 length equals 14 residues.

The rearrangement joins TRBV19 to TRBJ1-5; the D is unclear. The V and J ends lost 5 bases and 10 bases respectively, with 24 bases between them. The CDR3 covers 16 residues. Germline assignment: CDR1 LNHDA and CDR2 SQIVND (reference sequence). CDR3 sequence: CASSFGGPARDRPQHF. The DNA for the CDR3 is TGTGCCAGTAGTTTCGGAGGGCCGGCGAGGGATCGACCCCAGCATTTT.

This chain uses TRBV27 with TRBJ2-5; D is unresolved. CDR3 length equals 13 residues. From germline, CDR1 is MNHEY and CDR2 SMNVEV (reference sequence). The V end was cut by 0 bases, the J end by 4 bases, with 6 bases between. CDR3 amino acids: CASSLSRGETQYF. As DNA, the CDR3 is TGTGCCAGCAGTTTATCTCGAGGAGAGACCCAGTACTTC.

This clone occurred once. The rearrangement joins TRBV10-2 to TRBJ2-3; TRBD2 is a possible D gene (7 bases). Germline loops: CDR1 WSHSY, CDR2 SAAADI. The CDR3 is made up of 16 amino acids. The V end was cut by 3 bases, the J end by 2 bases, with 15 bases between. The CDR3 protein is CASSDGGPSSTDTQYF. The CDR3 DNA reads as TGCGCCAGCAGTGACGGGGGGCCCTCCTCCACAGATACGCAGTATTTT.

This chain links TRBV7-6 with TRBJ2-7; TRBD2 matches at 8 bases. V lost 5 bases and J lost 6; bases outside the gene matches: 12. Per germline, CDR1 SGHVS and CDR2 FNYEAQ. The CDR3 extends over 15 amino acids. The CDR3 sequence is CASSPAGGARREQYF. The CDR3 region has the DNA TGTGCCAGCAGCCCAGCCGGGGGGGCTAGACGCGAGCAGTACTTC.

This sequence joins TRBV13 and TRBJ2-5, with 8 positions matching TRBD1. Germline V lookup: CDR1 PRHDT, CDR2 FYEKMQ (reference sequence). There are 16 residues in the CDR3. V dropped 2 bases and J dropped 4; count of bases not matched to a gene: 9. CDR3 DNA sequence: TGTGCCAGCAGCTTACGCACGCAGGGGGCTGGAGAGACCCAGTACTTC. Translated: CASSLRTQGAGETQYF. Filled out from reference TRBV13 and TRBJ2-5, the complete variable domain reads AAGVIQSPRHLIKEKRETATLKCYPIPRHDTVYWYQQGPGQDPQFLISFYEKMQSDKGSIPDRFSAQQFSDYHSELNMSSLELGDSALYFCASSLRTQGAGETQYFGPGTRLLVL.

This clone was found once. V gene TRBV21-1 combines with J gene TRBJ2-7. TRBV21-1 is a known pseudogene. This CDR3 has 13 residues. The CDR3 nucleotides are TGTGCCAGCAGCAAAAGGACCCGGGCGGAGCAGTACTTC. This gives the protein CASSKRTRAEQYF.

V is TRBV2 and J is TRBJ2-3; 9 nucleotides line up with TRBD2. V was pared by 4 bases and J by 2 bases, with 4 bases of the junction left unmatched. Germline-derived CDR1 and CDR2 are SNHLY and FYNNEI. The CDR3 is made up of 15 amino acids. CDR3 DNA sequence: TGTGCCAGCAGTGCGAGGACTAGCGACACAGATACGCAGTATTTT. Encoded protein: CASSARTSDTDTQYF. The variable domain in full, with the rest retrieved from reference TRBV2 and TRBJ2-3, is EPEVTQTPSHQVTQMGQEVILRCVPISNHLYFYWYRQILGQKVEFLVSFYNNEISEKSEIFDDQFSVERPDGSNFTLKIRSTKLEDSAMYFCASSARTSDTDTQYFGPGTRLTVL.

The chain couples TRBV27 to TRBJ1-5; possible D gene TRBD1, 6 bases. CDR1 and CDR2 from the germline V gene are MNHEY and SMNVEV (reference sequence). The V end was cut by 6 bases, the J end by 0 bases, with 15 bases between. CDR3 length: 16 amino acids. The DNA of the CDR3 is TGTGCCAGCAGCCGGGACATTGGAGATAGCAATCAGCCCCAGCATTTT. Translating gives CASSRDIGDSNQPQHF.

The chain couples TRBV29-1 to TRBJ2-1; no reliable D call. Germline CDR1 SQVTM, CDR2 ANQGSEA. V lost 5 bases to trimming and J lost 0 bases, with 23 bases between them. The CDR3 length is 18 residues. CDR3 residues: CSVLIWAAAPSSYNEQFF. CDR3 nucleotides: TGCAGCGTTCTGATATGGGCAGCCGCCCCAAGCTCCTACAATGAGCAGTTCTTC.

The table lists this clone with a count of one. This rearrangement joins TRBV6-5 to TRBJ1-2; D is ambiguous. CDR3 size: 14 residues. The germline V and J ends were trimmed by 6 bases and 2 bases, with 13 bases remaining between them. The germline gives CDR1 MNHEY, CDR2 SVGAGI. This CDR3 is CASSPRTGNYGYTF. The CDR3 DNA follows: TGTGCCAGCAGCCCAAGGACGGGGAACTATGGCTACACCTTC.

The chain has TRBV4-1 and TRBJ1-4; D not resolved. The CDR3 is 14 amino acids. V lost 0 bases to trimming and J lost 4 bases, with 6 bases between them. Germline lookup yields CDR1 MGHRA and CDR2 YSYEKL. CDR3 DNA: TGCGCCAGCAGCCAAGATTGGGGTAATGAAAAACTGTTTTTT. As protein: CASSQDWGNEKLFF.

The chain is built from TRBV11-2 and TRBJ1-4, with TRBD1 matching over 10 bases. The CDR3 is 15 amino acids. Germline V CDR1 and CDR2: SGHAT, FQNNGV. The J segment lost 3 bases and the V segment lost 4 bases, leaving 2 bases of the junction unmatched. The CDR3 reads CASSSGQGANEKLFF. In DNA form, the CDR3 reads TGTGCCAGCAGCTCAGGACAGGGGGCTAATGAAAAACTGTTTTTT.

The chain carries TRBV5-4 and TRBJ1-6, with D unclear. Trimming shortened V by 0 bases and J by 6 bases, and 13 bases separated the two germline ends. The CDR3 is made up of 16 amino acids. Germline lookup yields CDR1 SGHNT and CDR2 YYREEE (reference sequence). Written as DNA, the CDR3 is TGTGCCAGCAGCTTGGCGCGGCAGGCGGTTAATTCACCCCTCCACTTT. Protein: CASSLARQAVNSPLHF.

The genes are TRBV7-2 and TRBJ1-6; D call uncertain. The length of the CDR3 is 15 residues. The V and J ends lost 3 bases and 6 bases respectively, with 12 bases between them. Germline CDR1 and CDR2: SGHTA and FQGNSA. CDR3 protein: CASSFQTRRNSPLHF. CDR3 sequence (DNA): TGTGCCAGCAGCTTCCAGACAAGGCGTAATTCACCCCTCCACTTT.

This rearrangement joins TRBV6-6 to TRBJ1-2, with TRBD1 identical over 10 bases. CDR1 and CDR2 (germline): MNHNY, SVGAGI (reference sequence). Losses at the gene ends were 0 bases for V and 4 bases for J; bases not matched to a gene: 2. CDR3 length: 15 residues. The CDR3 DNA is TGTGCCAGCAGTTACTCCCGGGACAGGGGCTATGGCTACACCTTC. This codes for CASSYSRDRGYGYTF.

This chain links TRBV18 with TRBJ2-2; unclear D gene. V lost 3 bases, J lost 3 bases, and 8 bases lay in between. CDR1 is KGHSH and CDR2 is LQKENI in the germline V gene. The CDR3 sequence is 14 residues long. CDR3 region: CASSPGSDTGELFF. The CDR3 nucleotides are TGTGCCAGCTCACCTGGAAGCGACACCGGGGAGCTGTTTTTT.

V gene TRBV10-3 combines with J gene TRBJ2-2; 10 bases map to TRBD2. Trimming removed 2 bases from V and 2 bases from J; junction bases left unmatched: 2. Germline CDR1 ENHRY, CDR2 SYGVKD. CDR3 size: 16 residues. CDR3 DNA sequence: TGTGCCATCAGTGAGACTAGCGGGGTTAACACCGGGGAGCTGTTTTTT. Translating it yields CAISETSGVNTGELFF.

V is TRBV6-5 and J is TRBJ2-2; 7 positions agree with TRBD1. Germline assignment: CDR1 MNHEY and CDR2 SVGAGI. V shed 2 bases, J shed 5 bases, and the junction held 5 bases outside the gene matches. This CDR3 spans 15 amino acids. The DNA for the CDR3 is TGTGCCAGCAGTTACCGACAGGGCGGAACCGGGGAGCTGTTTTTT. It codes for CASSYRQGGTGELFF.

This rearrangement joins TRBV28 to TRBJ2-5; weak D call: TRBD2 (5 bases). Germline V lookup: CDR1 MDHEN, CDR2 SYDVKM. Trimming removed 4 bases from V and 7 bases from J, with 10 bases in between. This CDR3 contains 12 residues. The DNA of the CDR3 is TGTGCCAGCAGTTGGAACGAGGGGACCCAGTACTTC. Protein sequence: CASSWNEGTQYF.